The present T cell receptor (beta chain) was sequenced within a study of cytomegalovirus exposure and HLA in healthy donors. The PCR ran on 60 Vbeta and 13 Jbeta primers. Sequenced by immunoSEQ multiplex PCR; TCRdb stores in-frame clones only, minus some. The data contain around 150,000 clones, 55% to 80% of them singletons. Donors showed nominal health when sampled, although they likely had unrecorded immune exposures. This clone was seen only a few times. Its antigen remains unidentified. The length of the CDR3 is 12 residues. The germline V and J ends were trimmed by 10 bases and 7 bases, with 14 bases remaining between them. Germline-derived CDR1 and CDR2 are MDHEN and SYDVKM. Regarding the study as a whole: In a later analysis, parvovirus B19, influenza, CMV and Epstein-Barr virus appeared linked to several top co-occurrence clusters. Later, TCR association rates were found to vary by HLA locus, highest for DRB1 and lowest for HLA-C.

This receptor was taken from a woman aged 55-75 years in good health and CMV-seropositive. This chain connects TRBV28 to TRBJ1-5; no clear D gene. Sequenced input: PBMCs. The CDR3 is CAIDPAEQPQHF. The CDR3, as DNA: TGTGCCATCGACCCGGCGGAACAGCCCCAGCATTTT.